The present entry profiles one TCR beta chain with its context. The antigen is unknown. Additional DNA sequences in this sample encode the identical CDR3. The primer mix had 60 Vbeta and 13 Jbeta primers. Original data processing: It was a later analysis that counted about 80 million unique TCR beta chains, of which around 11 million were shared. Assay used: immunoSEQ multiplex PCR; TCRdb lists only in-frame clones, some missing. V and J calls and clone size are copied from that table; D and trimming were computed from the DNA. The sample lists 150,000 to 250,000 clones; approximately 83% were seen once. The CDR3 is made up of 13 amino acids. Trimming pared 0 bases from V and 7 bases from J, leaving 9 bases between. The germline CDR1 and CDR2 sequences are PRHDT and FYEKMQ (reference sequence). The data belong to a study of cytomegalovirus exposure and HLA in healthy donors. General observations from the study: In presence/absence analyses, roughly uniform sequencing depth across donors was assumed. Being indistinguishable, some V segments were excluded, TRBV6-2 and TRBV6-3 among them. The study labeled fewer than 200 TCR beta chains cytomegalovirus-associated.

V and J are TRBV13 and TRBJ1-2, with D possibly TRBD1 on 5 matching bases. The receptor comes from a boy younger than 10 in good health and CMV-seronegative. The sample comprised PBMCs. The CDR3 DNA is TGTGCCAGCAGCTTAGGCCGGGGGGGTGGCTACACCTTC. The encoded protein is CASSLGRGGGYTF.